This record concerns one T cell receptor (beta chain) sequence. This sample was taken from a study of cytomegalovirus exposure and HLA in healthy donors. Whole-study context: About 85 million unique TCR sequences came from HLA-typed donors in an early release.

V dropped 2 bases and J dropped 5 bases, with 14 bases sitting between them. The germline V gene has CDR1 SGHKS and CDR2 YYEKEE (reference sequence). The CDR3 loop spans 15 amino acids. Primers for the PCR totalled 60 Vbeta and 13 Jbeta. The repertoire was sequenced with immunoSEQ multiplex PCR; TCRdb's copy has only in-frame clones and lacks some. Among under 200,000 clones listed, around 68% were seen once. V gene TRBV5-5 combines with J gene TRBJ1-5; D remains ambiguous. Sequenced: PBMCs. The receptor was derived from a man between 45 and 60 years old in good health and CMV-seronegative. CDR3 bases: TGTGCCAGCAGCTTTACGGGGATGAGGGATCAGCCCCAGCATTTT. Translation gives CASSFTGMRDQPQHF.